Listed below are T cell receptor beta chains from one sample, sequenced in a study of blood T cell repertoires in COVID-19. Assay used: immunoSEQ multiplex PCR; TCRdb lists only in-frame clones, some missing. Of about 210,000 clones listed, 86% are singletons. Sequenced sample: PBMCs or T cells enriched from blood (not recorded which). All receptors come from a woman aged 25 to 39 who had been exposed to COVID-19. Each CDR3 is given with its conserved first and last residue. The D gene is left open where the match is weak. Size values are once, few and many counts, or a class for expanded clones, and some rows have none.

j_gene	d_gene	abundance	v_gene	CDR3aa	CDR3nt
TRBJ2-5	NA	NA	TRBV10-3	CAISVAGGETQYF	TGTGCCATCAGTGTGGCAGGAGGAGAGACCCAGTACTTC
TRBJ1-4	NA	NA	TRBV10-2	CASSEVGTSNEKLFF	TGCGCCAGCAGTGAGGTCGGGACATCTAATGAAAAACTGTTTTTT
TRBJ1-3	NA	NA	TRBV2	CASSTDRASGNTIYF	TGTGCCAGCAGTACCGACAGAGCGTCCGGAAACACCATATATTTT
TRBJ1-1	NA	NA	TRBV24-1	CATSDSAGKNTEAFF	TGTGCCACCAGTGACTCGGCCGGGAAGAACACTGAAGCTTTCTTT
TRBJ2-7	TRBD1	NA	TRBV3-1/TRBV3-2	CASSQAGQGVREQYF	TGTGCCAGCAGCCAAGCAGGACAGGGTGTGCGCGAGCAGTACTTC
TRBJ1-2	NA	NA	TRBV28	CASRQNYGYTF	TGTGCCAGCAGGCAGAACTATGGCTACACCTTC
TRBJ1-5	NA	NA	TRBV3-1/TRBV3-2	CASSQDQLQPQHF	TGTGCCAGCAGCCAAGACCAACTTCAGCCCCAGCATTTT
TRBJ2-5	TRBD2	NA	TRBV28	CASSEPGLAGRQETQYF	TGTGCCAGCAGTGAACCGGGACTAGCGGGGAGACAAGAGACCCAGTACTTC
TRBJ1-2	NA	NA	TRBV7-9	CASSLGPGLFTGSNYGYTF	TGTGCCAGCAGCTTAGGTCCGGGACTTTTCACCGGTTCTAACTATGGCTACACCTTC
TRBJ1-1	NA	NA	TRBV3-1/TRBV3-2	CASSHFRDTTEAFF	TGTGCCAGCAGCCACTTCCGGGACACTACTGAAGCTTTCTTT
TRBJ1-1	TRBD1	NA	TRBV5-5	CASSLVTGGGTEAFF	TGTGCCAGCAGCTTGGTGACAGGGGGCGGCACTGAAGCTTTCTTT
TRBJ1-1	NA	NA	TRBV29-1	CSVPRREVTEAFF	TGCAGCGTTCCCCGCAGGGAGGTAACTGAAGCTTTCTTT
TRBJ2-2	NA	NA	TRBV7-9	CASSLDSNTGELFF	TGTGCCAGCAGCTTAGACAGCAACACCGGGGAGCTGTTTTTT
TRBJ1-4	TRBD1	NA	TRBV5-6	CASSLSPDRGINEKLFF	TGTGCCAGCAGCTTGTCTCCGGACAGGGGTATTAATGAAAAACTGTTTTTT
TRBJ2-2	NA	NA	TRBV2	CASSEEATGTGELFF	TGTGCCAGCAGTGAAGAGGCGACGGGCACCGGGGAGCTGTTTTTT
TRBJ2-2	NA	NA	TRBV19	CASSISNRVTGELFF	TGTGCCAGTAGTATAAGTAACAGGGTAACCGGGGAGCTGTTTTTT
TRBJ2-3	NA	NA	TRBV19	CASSIVPGRSTDTQYF	TGTGCCAGTAGTATAGTTCCCGGGAGAAGCACAGATACGCAGTATTTT
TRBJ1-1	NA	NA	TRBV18	CASSPQQDTNTEAFF	TGTGCCAGCTCACCACAGCAGGACACAAACACTGAAGCTTTCTTT
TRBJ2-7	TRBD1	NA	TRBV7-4	CASSAKGARTGGKTEDVYEQYF	TGTGCCAGCAGCGCTAAGGGGGCCCGGACAGGGGGGAAGACCGAAGACGTTTACGAGCAGTACTTC
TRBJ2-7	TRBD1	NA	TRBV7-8	CASSLQGVYEQYF	TGTGCCAGCAGCTTACAGGGGGTCTACGAGCAGTACTTC
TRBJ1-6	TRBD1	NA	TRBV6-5	CASSGTGEGSSPLHF	TGTGCCAGCAGCGGGACAGGCGAGGGGTCTTCACCCCTCCACTTT
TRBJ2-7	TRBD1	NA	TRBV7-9	CASSLGDRPYEQYF	TGTGCCAGCAGCTTAGGGGACAGACCTTACGAGCAGTACTTC
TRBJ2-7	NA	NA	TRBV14	CASSPPLVSYEQYF	TGTGCCAGCAGCCCCCCACTTGTCTCCTACGAGCAGTACTTC
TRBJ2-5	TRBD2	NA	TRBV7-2	CASSSGLGTQKTQYF	TGTGCCAGCAGCTCCGGACTAGGAACACAAAAGACCCAGTACTTC
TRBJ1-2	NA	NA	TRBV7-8	CASSLAPANYGYTF	TGTGCCAGCAGCTTAGCGCCAGCTAACTATGGCTACACCTTC
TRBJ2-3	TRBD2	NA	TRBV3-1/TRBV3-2	CASSQRLPGLAGGRTDTQYF	TGTGCCAGCAGCCAAAGGCTGCCGGGACTAGCGGGGGGTCGCACAGATACGCAGTATTTT
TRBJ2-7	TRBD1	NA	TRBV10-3	CATWTGESEQYF	TGTGCCACCTGGACAGGGGAAAGCGAGCAGTACTTC
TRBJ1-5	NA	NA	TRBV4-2	CASSQERGGGQPQHF	TGTGCCAGCAGCCAAGAAAGGGGCGGGGGCCAGCCCCAGCATTTT
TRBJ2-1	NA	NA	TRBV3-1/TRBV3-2	CASKGPSSYNEQFF	TGTGCCAGCAAGGGGCCGAGCTCCTACAATGAGCAGTTCTTC
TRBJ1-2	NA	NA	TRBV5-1	CASSLAVTGQDGYTF	TGCGCCAGCAGCTTGGCCGTAACAGGGCAGGATGGCTACACCTTC
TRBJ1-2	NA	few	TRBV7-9	CASSPHYYGYTF	TGTGCCAGCAGCCCCCACTACTATGGCTACACCTTC
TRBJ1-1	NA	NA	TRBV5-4	CASSLGRGSDTEAFF	TGTGCCAGCAGCTTGGGCCGGGGATCGGACACTGAAGCTTTCTTT
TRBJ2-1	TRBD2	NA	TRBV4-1	CASSQDGTSFNEQFF	TGCGCCAGCAGCCAAGACGGGACTAGTTTTAATGAGCAGTTCTTC
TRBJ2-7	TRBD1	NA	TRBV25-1	CASSPGQHSYEQYF	TGTGCCAGCAGTCCGGGACAGCATTCCTACGAGCAGTACTTC
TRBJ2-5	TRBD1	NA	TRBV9	CASSARDRGETQYF	TGTGCCAGCAGCGCCCGGGACAGGGGAGAGACCCAGTACTTC
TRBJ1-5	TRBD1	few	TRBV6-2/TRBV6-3	CASSFTGGTQPQHF	TGTGCCAGCAGTTTCACAGGGGGGACTCAGCCCCAGCATTTT
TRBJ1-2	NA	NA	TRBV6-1	CASSEASWRQYGYTF	TGTGCCAGCAGTGAAGCCTCCTGGCGACAGTATGGCTACACCTTC
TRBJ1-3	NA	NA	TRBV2	CASSDMGHEGNTIYF	TGTGCCAGCAGTGATATGGGACACGAGGGAAACACCATATATTTT
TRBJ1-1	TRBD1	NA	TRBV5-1	CASSSGTVFTEAFF	TGCGCCAGCAGCTCAGGGACAGTCTTCACTGAAGCTTTCTTT
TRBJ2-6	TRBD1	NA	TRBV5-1	CASSLQGATGANVLTF	TGCGCCAGCAGCTTGCAGGGGGCGACCGGGGCCAACGTCCTGACTTTC
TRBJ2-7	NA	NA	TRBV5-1	CASSLGQGPYEQYF	TGCGCCAGCAGCTTGGGTCAGGGGCCCTACGAGCAGTACTTC
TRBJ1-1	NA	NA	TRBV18	CASSPLGTQNTEAFF	TGTGCCAGCTCACCGCTGGGGACACAGAACACTGAAGCTTTCTTT
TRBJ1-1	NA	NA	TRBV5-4	CASSPTENTEAFF	TGTGCCAGCAGCCCGACAGAGAACACTGAAGCTTTCTTT
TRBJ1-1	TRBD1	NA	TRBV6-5	CASRGQYTEAFF	TGTGCCAGCAGGGGACAGTACACTGAAGCTTTCTTT
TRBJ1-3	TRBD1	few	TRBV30	CAWRKWDRLPGNTIYF	TGTGCCTGGAGGAAGTGGGACAGGCTTCCTGGAAACACCATATATTTT
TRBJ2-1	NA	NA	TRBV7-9	CASSLGTGTPYNEQFF	TGTGCCAGCAGCTTAGGGACCGGGACACCCTACAATGAGCAGTTCTTC
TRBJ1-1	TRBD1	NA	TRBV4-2	CASSQPTGLGAEAFF	TGTGCCAGCAGCCAACCGACAGGGTTGGGGGCTGAAGCTTTCTTT
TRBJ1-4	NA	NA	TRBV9	CASSKGGQRNEKLFF	TGTGCCAGCAGCAAGGGGGGGCAGAGGAATGAAAAACTGTTTTTT
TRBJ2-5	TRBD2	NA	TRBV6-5	CASRPGLAGQTQYF	TGTGCCAGCAGGCCAGGACTAGCGGGGCAGACCCAGTACTTC
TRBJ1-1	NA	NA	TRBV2	CASSPTGTRAEAFF	TGTGCCAGCAGTCCCACAGGGACAAGGGCTGAAGCTTTCTTT
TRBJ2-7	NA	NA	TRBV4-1	CASSQDRDYEQYF	TGCGCCAGCAGCCAAGACCGGGACTACGAGCAGTACTTC
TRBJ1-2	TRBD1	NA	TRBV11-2	CASSLVDRGLGYTF	TGTGCCAGCAGCTTAGTTGACAGGGGGCTAGGCTACACCTTC
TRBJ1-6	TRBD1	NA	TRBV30	CACLTMGTESLPLHF	TGTGCCTGCTTGACGATGGGGACAGAGAGTTTACCCCTCCACTTT
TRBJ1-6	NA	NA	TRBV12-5	CASGLVLGGSSYNSPLHF	TGTGCTAGTGGTTTGGTATTGGGGGGGAGCTCCTATAATTCACCCCTCCACTTT
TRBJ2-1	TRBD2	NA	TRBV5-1	CASSSATSGGYNEQFF	TGCGCCAGCAGCTCGGCGACTAGCGGGGGCTACAATGAGCAGTTCTTC